These 22 T cell receptor beta chains share one sample of origin, sequenced in a study of Tregs in tolerant kidney transplant recipients. The method was immunoSEQ multiplex PCR; TCRdb's version includes in-frame clones alone and lacks a portion of them. The sample carries over 50,000 clones, approximately 83% recorded once. The sequenced sample was Tregs from blood, obtained before the transplant. Receptors were obtained from a human donor who received a combined kidney and bone marrow transplant.

V is TRBV7-2 and J is TRBJ1-3; D is perhaps TRBD1 (6 bases). Trimming pared 3 bases from V and 3 bases from J, leaving 9 bases between. This CDR3 spans 14 amino acids. Germline loops: CDR1 SGHTA, CDR2 FQGNSA. CDR3 loop: CASSFTGSGNTIYF. In nucleotides, the CDR3 is TGTGCCAGCAGCTTCACAGGGAGTGGAAACACCATATATTTT.

The genes are TRBV11-2 and TRBJ2-3; D is tentatively TRBD1 or TRBD2 (6 bases each). This CDR3 region has 16 residues. Between the trimmed V and J ends, which lost 2 bases and 4 bases, there was a span of 16 bases. CDR1 is SGHAT and CDR2 is FQNNGV in the germline V gene. CDR3 in DNA: TGTGCCAGCAGCTTATTTGGGGGGCCGGGTGCAGATACGCAGTATTTT. Its protein product is CASSLFGGPGADTQYF.

The chain recombines TRBV18 with TRBJ2-7, with D unclear. This CDR3 is built from 14 residues. The germline V and J ends were trimmed by 1 base and 5 bases, with 12 bases remaining between them. The germline V gene has CDR1 KGHSH and CDR2 LQKENI. The DNA for the CDR3 is TGTGCCAGCTCACCACAATCCGGGCTCCACGAGCAGTACTTC. Its protein is CASSPQSGLHEQYF.

The J gene is TRBJ2-7, the V gene TRBV28, with D possibly matching TRBD2 (5 bases). The V gene's germline CDR1 is MDHEN and CDR2 SYDVKM. The V gene lost 6 bases and the J gene lost 2 bases, with 14 bases spanning the gap. This CDR3 has 14 amino acids. The CDR3 protein is CASRFTSVPYEQYF. CDR3 coding DNA: TGTGCCAGCAGGTTTACTAGTGTCCCCTACGAGCAGTACTTC. Full variable domain (remainder filled in from reference TRBV28 and TRBJ2-7): DVKVTQSSRYLVKRTGEKVFLECVQDMDHENMFWYRQDPGLGLRLIYFSYDVKMKEKGDIPEGYSVSREKKERFSLILESASTNQTSMYLCASRFTSVPYEQYFGPGTRLTVT.

J is TRBJ1-2 and V is TRBV6-6, with D unclear. Germline values: CDR1 MNHNY, CDR2 SVGAGI (reference sequence). The CDR3 is 11 residues long. V was shortened by 8 bases and J by 3 bases, with 7 bases between the two germline ends. CDR3 protein: CASGPYYGYTF. As DNA, the CDR3 is TGTGCCAGCGGGCCTTACTATGGCTACACCTTC.

The rearrangement joins TRBV18 to TRBJ2-5; no clear D gene. Germline V lookup: CDR1 KGHSH, CDR2 LQKENI. The CDR3 has 12 residues. Trimming took 2 bases from V and 1 from J, leaving 2 bases between them. This CDR3 is CASSPSQETQYF. The CDR3 region has the DNA TGTGCCAGCTCACCAAGCCAAGAGACCCAGTACTTC.

The rearrangement joins TRBV28 to TRBJ1-2, with 7 bases aligning to TRBD1. This CDR3 spans 15 amino acids. The germline gives CDR1 MDHEN, CDR2 SYDVKM. V was pared by 2 bases and J by 4 bases, with 7 bases of the junction left unmatched. In nucleotides, the CDR3 is TGTGCCAGCAGTTTAGAGTCCAGGGGGTCCTATGGCTACACCTTC. This translates into CASSLESRGSYGYTF.

CDR3 residues: CACFPSREQFF. The CDR3 nucleotides are TGTGCCTGCTTCCCTTCGCGAGAGCAGTTCTTC. V is TRBV30 and J is TRBJ2-1; D gene unclear. Germline V gene data show CDR1 as GTSNPN and CDR2 as SVGIG (reference sequence). With 6 bases removed from V and 10 bases from J, the gap between germline ends came to 13 bases. The CDR3 contains 11 residues. Using reference TRBV30 and TRBJ2-1 for the parts outside the CDR3, the full variable domain is SQTIHQWPATLVQPVGSPLSLECTVEGTSNPNLYWYRQAAGRGLQLLFYSVGIGQISSEVPQNLSASRPQDRQFILSSKKLLLSDSGFYLCACFPSREQFFGPGTRLTVL.

This chain joins TRBV7-9 and TRBJ1-3; D is possibly TRBD1 (5 bases). V was cut by 3 bases and J by 3 bases, with 15 bases left in between. The CDR3 contains 16 residues. In germline, CDR1 is SEHNR, CDR2 FQNEAQ (reference sequence). The CDR3 coding sequence is TGTGCCAGCAGCTTCCTGCTCGGGGGTAGTGGAAACACCATATATTTT. Translated: CASSFLLGGSGNTIYF.

The CDR3 loop reads CASSIPGQGPEQFF. CDR3 sequence (DNA): TGTGCCAGCAGCATTCCGGGACAGGGCCCTGAGCAGTTCTTC. The chain couples TRBV25-1 to TRBJ2-1, with 9 bases that match TRBD1. Germline-derived CDR1 and CDR2 are MGHDK and SYGVNS. The junction had 9 bases not matched to a gene; V was cut back by 6 bases and J by 9 bases. The CDR3 runs to 14 residues.

The genes are TRBV19 and TRBJ1-2, with TRBD1 matching over 10 bases. The V gene's germline CDR1 is LNHDA and CDR2 SQIVND (reference sequence). With 4 bases clipped from V and 5 bases from J, the junction kept 4 bases outside the gene matches. The CDR3 loop spans 14 amino acids. CDR3 amino acids: CASSRTGGDYGYTF. The CDR3 region has the DNA TGTGCCAGTAGTAGGACAGGGGGTGATTATGGCTACACCTTC.

The chain has TRBV21-1 and TRBJ1-2; the table assigns TRBD1, which was not confirmed against the DNA. TRBV21-1 is termed a pseudogene. There are 15 residues in the CDR3. The CDR3 sequence is CASSGSTGDRRGYTF. The CDR3 DNA is TGTGCCAGCAGCGGCTCGACGGGGGACAGGAGGGGCTACACCTTC.

This clone has a single count. In DNA form, the CDR3 reads TGTGCCAGCAGCTTAGTGGGTCTGGAGCAGTACTTC. It translates to CASSLVGLEQYF. J is TRBJ2-7 and V is TRBV7-9; D gene ambiguous. This CDR3 comprises 12 residues. Germline-derived CDR1 and CDR2 are SEHNR and FQNEAQ (reference sequence). V was cut by 1 base and J by 7 bases, with 8 bases left in between.

The rearrangement uses TRBV6-6 and TRBJ1-1; tentative D call: TRBD1 (5 bases). V dropped 6 bases and J dropped 2 bases, with 13 bases sitting between them. Germline V lookup: CDR1 MNHNY, CDR2 SVGAGI (reference sequence). The CDR3 is 14 residues long. The CDR3 coding sequence is TGTGCCAGCAGGGAGAGCCGGGACAACACTGAAGCTTTCTTT. This translates into CASRESRDNTEAFF.

This clone was counted between two and nine times. The J gene is TRBJ2-2, the V gene TRBV5-1, with D perhaps matching TRBD1 (6 bases). CDR3 length equals 12 residues. The germline gives CDR1 SGHRS, CDR2 YFSETQ. Trimming left V 6 bases short and J 5 bases short, with 8 bases between. CDR3 sequence reads: CASTDRTGELFF. The DNA for the CDR3 is TGCGCCAGCACCGACAGGACCGGGGAGCTGTTTTTT.

This chain uses TRBV21-1 with TRBJ2-7. TRBV21-1 is reported as a pseudogene. The CDR3 runs 15 residues. The CDR3 loop is CASSGGQDLSYEQYF. Written as DNA, the CDR3 is TGTGCCAGCAGCGGCGGCCAGGACCTTTCCTACGAGCAGTACTTC.

This chain uses TRBV19 with TRBJ1-2, with D tentatively TRBD1 (6 bases). Germline CDR1 is LNHDA and CDR2 is SQIVND (reference sequence). V was shortened by 8 bases and J by 0 bases, with 16 bases between the two germline ends. The CDR3 has 15 amino acids. The CDR3: CASQRGGPPNYGYTF. The CDR3 nucleotides are TGTGCCAGTCAAAGAGGGGGGCCCCCTAACTATGGCTACACCTTC.

V is TRBV7-8 and J is TRBJ1-5, with D possibly matching TRBD1 (5 bases). V was trimmed by 5 bases and J by 4 bases, leaving 21 bases between them. Germline assignment: CDR1 SGHVS and CDR2 FQNEAQ. CDR3 length: 17 amino acids. The CDR3: CASSPNDGTVRNQPQHF. The CDR3 DNA reads TGTGCCAGCAGCCCTAACGACGGGACGGTAAGGAATCAGCCCCAGCATTTT.

The chain employs TRBV7-2 and TRBJ1-1, with a tentative D call TRBD1 (5 bases). V shed 1 base and J shed 0 bases, with 9 bases lying between them. The CDR3 spans 15 residues. In germline, CDR1 is SGHTA, CDR2 FQGNSA. Here the CDR3 reads CASSLVVTVNTEAFF. The CDR3, as DNA: TGTGCCAGCAGCTTAGTGGTGACAGTGAACACTGAAGCTTTCTTT.

The CDR3 DNA reads TGTGCCATCCGCGCACCGGGACAGGGAAAGAATACGCAGTATTTT. Its protein product is CAIRAPGQGKNTQYF. The genes are TRBV10-3 and TRBJ2-3; TRBD1 matches at 9 bases. V was clipped by 8 bases and J by 7 bases; unmatched bases: 13. The CDR3 has 15 residues. Per germline, CDR1 ENHRY and CDR2 SYGVKD.

This clone was counted between two and nine times. The chain combines TRBV6-6 with TRBJ1-1; D unclear. CDR1 and CDR2 from the germline V gene are MNHNY and SVGAGI (reference sequence). This CDR3 comprises 14 residues. V gave up 0 bases and J gave up 6 bases, with 11 bases separating them. CDR3 bases: TGTGCCAGCAGTTACTCGAGTGGTCAACCTGAAGCTTTCTTT. This codes for CASSYSSGQPEAFF.

The chain uses TRBV19 and TRBJ2-7; D possibly matches TRBD1 or TRBD2 (5 bases each). Per the germline V gene, CDR1 is LNHDA and CDR2 is SQIVND (reference sequence). The CDR3 sequence is 14 residues long. The germline V and J ends were trimmed by 8 bases and 0 bases, with 14 bases remaining between them. CDR3 residues: CASARGAASYEQYF. DNA for the CDR3: TGTGCCAGTGCGAGAGGGGCGGCCTCCTACGAGCAGTACTTC.